The present entry profiles one TCR beta chain with its context. The V end lost 0 bases, the J end lost 5 bases, and 10 bases lay between the germline ends. Germline CDR1 reads MNHEY; CDR2 reads SMNVEV (reference sequence). CDR3 length equals 14 residues. This specimen belongs to a study of blood T cell repertoires in COVID-19. Across the study: The United States, Italy and Spain were the sources of the acute and convalescent COVID-19 samples.

TCRdb's copy holds only in-frame clones and misses some; the assay was immunoSEQ multiplex PCR. The sample includes 250,000 to 350,000 clones, nearly 90% of them seen just once. This chain connects TRBV27 to TRBJ1-1, with D perhaps TRBD1 (5 bases). The source material was PBMCs or T cells enriched from blood (not recorded which). The receptor was isolated from a woman between 18 and 29 years old with acute COVID-19. In DNA form, the CDR3 reads TGTGCCAGCAGTTTATCAGGGGTTGGGACTGAAGCTTTCTTT. It is translated as CASSLSGVGTEAFF.